Listed here are 31 T cell receptor beta chains from one sample, sequenced in a study of Graves' ophthalmopathy and Graves' hyperthyroidism. RNA transcripts provided the template for amplifying TCR beta CDR3 regions. HTBI primers were used in a first-round RT-PCR, which preceded a second-round multiplex PCR. TCRdb reprocessed the multiplex PCR reads via MiXCR and lists one record per CDR3 protein. The table records some 150,000 distinct CDR3 sequences, roughly 36% of them present only once. The sample taken for sequencing was peripheral blood. The receptor set was obtained from a man between 25 and 39 years old with Graves' ophthalmopathy.

This clonotype showed up many times. The chain is built from TRBV5-5 and TRBJ2-7; a weak D match, TRBD1 (5 bases). Trimming removed 4 bases from V and 3 bases from J, with 14 bases in between. Germline lookup yields CDR1 SGHKS and CDR2 YYEKEE (reference sequence). This CDR3 comprises 14 residues. The CDR3 region is CASSPRPGNYEQYF. CDR3 DNA sequence: TGTGCCAGCAGCCCACGTCCAGGGAACTACGAGCAGTACTTC.

This clonotype was picked up many times. The chain has TRBV28 and TRBJ2-7; D ambiguous. The CDR3 extends over 12 amino acids. The V end lost 7 bases, the J end lost 2 bases, and 9 bases lay between the germline ends. Germline lookup yields CDR1 MDHEN and CDR2 SYDVKM. The CDR3 DNA reads TGTGCCAGCAAACGACTGGCCTACGAGCAGTACTTC. Its protein product is CASKRLAYEQYF. Full variable domain (missing parts from reference TRBV28 and TRBJ2-7): DVKVTQSSRYLVKRTGEKVFLECVQDMDHENMFWYRQDPGLGLRLIYFSYDVKMKEKGDIPEGYSVSREKKERFSLILESASTNQTSMYLCASKRLAYEQYFGPGTRLTVT.

This clonotype was found many times. In DNA, the CDR3 is TGTGCCAGCAGCTTCGGGGTCCTAACCCACTACGAGCAGTACTTC. It codes for CASSFGVLTHYEQYF. This rearrangement joins TRBV7-9 to TRBJ2-7, with a tentative D call TRBD2 (5 bases). V lost 3 bases to trimming and J lost 3 bases, with 15 bases between them. This CDR3 region has 15 residues. The germline CDR1 and CDR2 sequences are SEHNR and FQNEAQ (reference sequence).

This clonotype was counted at least ten times. The gene calls are TRBV7-8 and TRBJ2-2; TRBD1 agrees at 10 bases. The J segment lost 6 bases and the V segment lost 5 bases, leaving 9 bases of the junction unmatched. The CDR3 sequence is 16 residues long. Germline V gives CDR1 SGHVS, CDR2 FQNEAQ. The CDR3 is CASSDTGTGVSGELFF. The CDR3 region has the DNA TGTGCCAGCAGCGACACCGGGACAGGGGTCTCCGGGGAGCTGTTTTTT.

This chain connects TRBV2 to TRBJ2-5; D unclear. CDR3 length: 13 residues. Germline CDR1 is SNHLY and CDR2 is FYNNEI. V lost 2 bases and J 4 bases, leaving 8 bases between the germline ends. The CDR3 is CASSEMTVETQYF. CDR3 DNA sequence: TGTGCCAGCAGTGAAATGACGGTAGAGACCCAGTACTTC.

In its sample, this clonotype was seen many times. The chain combines TRBV12-3 or TRBV12-4 with TRBJ2-2; D unclear. Trimming cost V 3 bases and J 7 bases, with 15 bases left between them. The CDR3 runs 15 residues. This chain's CDR3 is CASSLISFLGGELFF. CDR3 nucleotides: TGTGCCAGCAGTTTGATCAGTTTCCTGGGCGGGGAGCTGTTTTTT.

In its sample, this clonotype was seen many times. The chain has TRBV6-5 and TRBJ1-1; no reliable D call. This CDR3 has 13 amino acids. With 8 bases removed from V and 4 bases from J, the gap between germline ends came to 14 bases. Germline V CDR1 and CDR2: MNHEY, SVGAGI. In DNA form, the CDR3 reads TGTGCCAGCGGGTCGGAGTCCGCCACTGAAGCTTTCTTT. Translation gives CASGSESATEAFF.

The chain recombines TRBV19 with TRBJ2-7; tentatively, D is TRBD1 (6 bases). The germline V and J ends were trimmed by 6 bases and 2 bases, with 11 bases remaining between them. There are 13 residues in the CDR3. Germline V gene sequence: CDR1 LNHDA, CDR2 SQIVND (reference sequence). The CDR3 protein is CASSRAGAYEQYF. DNA of the CDR3: TGTGCCAGTAGCCGTGCAGGGGCCTACGAGCAGTACTTC. The complete variable domain, with remaining parts taken from reference TRBV19 and TRBJ2-7, reads DGGITQSPKYLFRKEGQNVTLSCEQNLNHDAMYWYRQDPGQGLRLIYYSQIVNDFQKGDIAEGYSVSREKKESFPLTVTSAQKNPTAFYLCASSRAGAYEQYFGPGTRLTVT.

The chain links TRBV28 to TRBJ2-7, with D perhaps TRBD2 (5 bases). Germline assignment: CDR1 MDHEN and CDR2 SYDVKM. V shed 3 bases and J shed 6 bases, with 9 bases lying between them. There are 12 residues in the CDR3. This CDR3 reads CASSFGVGEQYF. CDR3 sequence (DNA): TGTGCCAGCAGTTTCGGGGTTGGCGAGCAGTACTTC.

The genes are TRBV6-2 or TRBV6-3 and TRBJ1-1; D ambiguous. Between the trimmed V and J ends, which lost 0 bases and 0 bases, there was a span of 17 bases. The CDR3 has 18 amino acids. Germline CDR1 and CDR2: MNHEY and SVGEGT. Written as DNA, the CDR3 is TGTGCCAGCAGTTACTCGATCGCGGGAAGTCTGATGAACACTGAAGCTTTCTTT. It specifies CASSYSIAGSLMNTEAFF.

The chain employs TRBV6-2 or TRBV6-3 and TRBJ1-1; maybe TRBD1 (6 bases). Trimming took off 7 bases at V and 1 base at J, with 13 bases between the two ends. The CDR3 covers 14 residues. Germline V gene data show CDR1 as MNHEY and CDR2 as SVGEGT. The CDR3 spells CASKGVSRNTEAFF. CDR3 coding DNA: TGTGCCAGCAAGGGGGTCAGCCGGAACACTGAAGCTTTCTTT.

This clonotype was recorded many times. The V and J genes are TRBV29-1 and TRBJ2-2; D is unclear. The V end was cut by 8 bases, the J end by 0 bases, with 7 bases between. The CDR3 totals 12 residues. Looked up from germline, CDR1 is SQVTM and CDR2 is ANQGSEA. CDR3 DNA: TGCAGCAGTTTAGCGAACACCGGGGAGCTGTTTTTT. It is translated as CSSLANTGELFF.

This clonotype was seen many times. The V call is TRBV7-8, the J call TRBJ2-7; D possibly uses TRBD1 or TRBD2 (5 bases each). Trimming left V 1 base short and J 2 bases short, with 21 bases between. The CDR3 runs to 18 residues. CDR1 SGHVS and CDR2 FQNEAQ come from the germline V gene. For the CDR3, the DNA is TGTGCCAGCAGCTTAGTAACACCGGGACCCCTTGCTACCTACGAGCAGTACTTC. This codes for CASSLVTPGPLATYEQYF.

The rearrangement links TRBV15 to TRBJ2-7; D is ambiguous. CDR3 size: 13 residues. Germline CDR1 LNHNV, CDR2 YYDKDF (reference sequence). Trimming removed 1 base at V and 5 bases at J, with 9 bases between. DNA for the CDR3: TGTGCCACCAGCAGAGTGAAAGCCGACGAGCAGTACTTC. It translates to CATSRVKADEQYF.

At least ten counts were recorded for this clonotype. The gene calls are TRBV28 and TRBJ1-1, with 10 bases matching TRBD1. V trimming: 5 bases; J trimming: 5 bases; junction bases outside the gene matches: 5. Germline CDR1 and CDR2: MDHEN and SYDVKM. The CDR3 contains 14 residues. The CDR3 loop is CASSPTGGRTEAFF. As DNA, the CDR3 is TGTGCCAGCAGTCCGACAGGGGGCAGGACTGAAGCTTTCTTT.

This clonotype was recorded many times. V is TRBV6-5 and J is TRBJ1-6; D unclear. Deletions cut 2 bases from V and 6 bases from J, with 8 bases between. The CDR3 sequence is 14 residues long. Germline CDR1 is MNHEY and CDR2 is SVGAGI. The CDR3 spells CASSYTNVNSPLHF. The CDR3 DNA follows: TGTGCCAGCAGTTACACAAACGTTAATTCACCCCTCCACTTT.

This chain links TRBV6-5 with TRBJ2-7; 7 nucleotides align to TRBD1. This CDR3 comprises 15 residues. The ends lost 2 bases at V and 4 bases at J; junction bases unmatched: 8. Germline values: CDR1 MNHEY, CDR2 SVGAGI. CDR3 protein: CASSYGGPGGYEQYF. The DNA for the CDR3 is TGTGCCAGCAGTTACGGGGGCCCAGGGGGTTACGAGCAGTACTTC.

CDR3 residues: CASSRTTSSYEQYF. CDR3 DNA sequence: TGTGCCAGCAGCCGGACCACGAGCTCCTACGAGCAGTACTTC. The chain employs TRBV6-1 and TRBJ2-7, with D unclear. V lost 6 bases, J lost 0 bases, and 12 bases lay in between. This CDR3 has 14 residues. Germline CDR1 and CDR2: MNHNS and SASEGT.

This clonotype has a count of ten or more. V is TRBV2 and J is TRBJ2-7, with 10 bases matching TRBD2. V gave up 3 bases and J gave up 2 bases; unmatched junction bases: 13. The CDR3 runs 18 residues. The germline CDR1 and CDR2 sequences are SNHLY and FYNNEI. CDR3: CASSEVGAGGPRAYEQYF. The CDR3, as DNA: TGTGCCAGCAGTGAGGTGGGAGCGGGAGGGCCGCGGGCCTACGAGCAGTACTTC.

The rearrangement links TRBV6-2 or TRBV6-3 to TRBJ1-1, with D unclear. Deletions cut 2 bases from V and 1 base from J, with 17 bases between. The CDR3 runs 17 residues. Germline CDR1 is MNHEY and CDR2 is SVGEGT. In DNA, the CDR3 is TGTGCCAGCAGTTACGGCTTCAAAAGGGATTGGAACACTGAAGCTTTCTTT. This translates into CASSYGFKRDWNTEAFF.

The count of this clonotype is one. A junction end diverges from the germline sequence, so it may reflect a read error. The chain carries TRBV15 and TRBJ1-1; D is unclear. The CDR3 has 16 residues. Per the germline V gene, CDR1 is LNHNV and CDR2 is YYDKDF (reference sequence). In DNA form, the CDR3 reads TGTGCCACTAGCAGACTAGGGCCCGGCGGGAACACTGAAGCTTTCTTT. Amino acid sequence: CATSRLGPGGNTEAFF.

This clonotype came up many times. The gene calls are TRBV3-1 and TRBJ1-1; D perhaps matches TRBD1 (6 bases). CDR1 and CDR2 from the germline V gene are LGHDT and YNNKEL (reference sequence). Trimming took off 8 bases at V and 7 bases at J, with 23 bases between the two ends. The CDR3 loop spans 15 amino acids. CDR3 nucleotide sequence: TGTGCCAGCCTCGGGGGGCTCGGTACAGGGTTTGAAGCTTTCTTT. Translating it yields CASLGGLGTGFEAFF.

Many counts were recorded for this clonotype. This chain connects TRBV12-3 or TRBV12-4 to TRBJ2-2, with D uncertain. Trimming shortened V by 4 bases and J by 6 bases, and 9 bases separated the two germline ends. The CDR3 consists of 13 residues. CDR3 nucleotide sequence: TGTGCCAGCAGTTCTGGGTGGCCCGGGGAGCTGTTTTTT. This translates into CASSSGWPGELFF.

V and J are TRBV9 and TRBJ1-6; TRBD1 might be the D (6 bases). The germline CDR1 and CDR2 sequences are SGDLS and YYNGEE. With 2 bases removed from V and 9 bases from J, the gap between germline ends came to 12 bases. This CDR3 contains 14 residues. CDR3 amino acids: CASSVRDIASPLHF. In DNA, the CDR3 is TGTGCCAGCAGCGTCCGGGACATAGCTTCACCCCTCCACTTT.

This clonotype was picked up one time. V and J are TRBV12-3 or TRBV12-4 and TRBJ2-7; 7 nucleotides match TRBD1. The CDR3 runs to 13 residues. V was clipped by 4 bases and J by 5 bases; unmatched bases: 5. The CDR3 nucleotides are TGTGCCAGCAGTTACGCACAGGGGAACGAGCAGTACTTC. This gives the protein CASSYAQGNEQYF.

Here the CDR3 DNA reads TGTGCCAGCAGTTTTGGACTAGCGGGAGGGCCGGTAACCGGGGAGCTGTTTTTT. Residues: CASSFGLAGGPVTGELFF. The chain couples TRBV11-2 to TRBJ2-2, with TRBD2 matching 15 bases. There are 18 residues in the CDR3. Trimming removed 6 bases from V and 5 bases from J; junction bases left unmatched: 10. Looked up from germline, CDR1 is SGHAT and CDR2 is FQNNGV.

Turning to this clonotype: A read error may account for a junction end that differs from germline. The chain uses TRBV28 and TRBJ2-6, with 7 bases that match TRBD1. Germline V gene sequence: CDR1 MDHEN, CDR2 SYDVKM. The CDR3 runs to 13 residues. The CDR3 coding sequence is TGTGTCAGCCGACAGGGTGGGGCCAACGTCCTGACTTTC. This translates into CVSRQGGANVLTF.

V is TRBV7-3 and J is TRBJ1-2; no firm D call. V dropped 3 bases and J dropped 6 bases, with 11 bases sitting between them. Germline CDR1 SGHTA, CDR2 FQGTGA. This CDR3 spans 13 amino acids. CDR3 protein: CASSLDRDHGYTF. CDR3 nucleotides: TGTGCCAGCAGCTTGGACCGCGACCATGGCTACACCTTC.

In DNA form, the CDR3 reads TGCGCCAGCAGCCCGGACAGGACCTATGGCTACACCTTC. Residues: CASSPDRTYGYTF. This chain uses TRBV10-1 with TRBJ1-2; 7 positions agree with TRBD1. V trimming: 6 bases; J trimming: 4 bases; junction bases outside the gene matches: 5. Looked up from germline, CDR1 is WNHNN and CDR2 is SYGVQD (reference sequence). This CDR3 is built from 13 residues.

The CDR3 nucleotides are TGTGCCAGCAGTGAAGCGAACCGCTATGGCTACACCTTC. Its protein is CASSEANRYGYTF. The chain has TRBV6-1 and TRBJ1-2; D remains ambiguous. With 0 bases removed from V and 4 bases from J, the gap between germline ends came to 6 bases. The CDR3 totals 13 residues. Germline CDR1 is MNHNS and CDR2 is SASEGT.

In this sample, this clonotype turned up many times. J is TRBJ2-2 and V is TRBV20-1; D gene unclear. V lost 3 bases to trimming and J lost 0 bases, with 8 bases between them. Germline V gene data show CDR1 as DFQATT and CDR2 as SNEGSKA (reference sequence). CDR3 size: 14 residues. In DNA form, the CDR3 reads TGCAGTGCTAGCGGATGGGCGAACACCGGGGAGCTGTTTTTT. It is translated as CSASGWANTGELFF.